This T cell receptor (beta chain) was found in a study of T-cell memory formation after mild COVID-19. About the research overall: In these data, TCR clusters were largely donor specific. Overall study findings and caveats: Cross-reactive memory appears to have joined, as suggested by some responding clones showing up in pre-infection memory. In second-wave clones peaking day 37, SARS-CoV-2 specificity remained unconfirmed.

The CDR3 has 16 amino acids. Germline-derived CDR1 and CDR2 are SQVTM and ANQGSEA. Trimming took off 4 bases at V and 6 bases at J, with 22 bases between the two ends. 5'RACE primed from the constant segment yielded TCR alpha and TCR beta cDNA libraries bearing sample barcodes and UMIs. TCRdb called the 5' RACE reads again in MiXCR, with one record for every CDR3 protein. The sample holds roughly 400,000 distinct CDR3 sequences, more than 15% seen once. In this sample, this clonotype turned up a few times. No antigen is known for it. The chain combines TRBV29-1 with TRBJ2-1; either TRBD1 or TRBD2 may supply D (5 bases each). The sample taken for sequencing was PBMCs or a T cell subset sorted from them (not recorded which). The sequence came from a young man who had mild COVID-19 (a few samples of this study predate the infection). Cell type and time point are not known. DNA of the CDR3: TGCAGCGTTGCAAAACTGGATGGGGGAGCCAGCAATGAGCAGTTCTTC. It yields the protein CSVAKLDGGASNEQFF.